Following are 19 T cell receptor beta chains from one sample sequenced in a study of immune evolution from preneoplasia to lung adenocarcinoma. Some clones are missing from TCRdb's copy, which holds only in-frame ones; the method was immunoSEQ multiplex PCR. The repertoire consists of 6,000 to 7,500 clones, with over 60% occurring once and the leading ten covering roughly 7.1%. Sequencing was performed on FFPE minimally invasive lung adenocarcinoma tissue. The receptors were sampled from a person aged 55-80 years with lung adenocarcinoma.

The CDR3 sequence is CASSLGAITTGNEQFF. CDR3 in DNA: TGCGCCAGCAGCTTGGGCGCCATAACGACAGGGAATGAGCAGTTCTTC. The chain recombines TRBV5-1 with TRBJ2-1; 7 bases map to TRBD1. Germline-derived CDR1 and CDR2 are SGHRS and YFSETQ. The CDR3 is 16 amino acids. With V trimmed by 0 bases and J by 7 bases, 10 bases remained unmatched.

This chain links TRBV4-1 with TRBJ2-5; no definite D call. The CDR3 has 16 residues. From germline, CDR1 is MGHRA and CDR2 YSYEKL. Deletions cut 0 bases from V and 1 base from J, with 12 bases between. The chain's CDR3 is CASSQDPGLAQETQYF. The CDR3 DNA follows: TGCGCCAGCAGCCAAGACCCGGGCCTCGCCCAAGAGACCCAGTACTTC.

CDR3: CASEDRTALEQYF. As DNA, the CDR3 is TGTGCCAGCGAGGACAGGACCGCTTTGGAGCAGTACTTC. This sequence joins TRBV7-9 and TRBJ2-7; 7 nucleotides agree with TRBD1. Germline CDR1 SEHNR, CDR2 FQNEAQ (reference sequence). This CDR3 has 13 residues. V gave up 8 bases and J gave up 7 bases; unmatched junction bases: 11.

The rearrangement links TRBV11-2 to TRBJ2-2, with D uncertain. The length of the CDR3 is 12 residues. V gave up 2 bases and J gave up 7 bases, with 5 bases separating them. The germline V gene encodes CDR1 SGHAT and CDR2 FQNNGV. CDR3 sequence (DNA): TGTGCCAGCAGCTTAAATAGCGGGGAGCTGTTTTTT. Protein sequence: CASSLNSGELFF.

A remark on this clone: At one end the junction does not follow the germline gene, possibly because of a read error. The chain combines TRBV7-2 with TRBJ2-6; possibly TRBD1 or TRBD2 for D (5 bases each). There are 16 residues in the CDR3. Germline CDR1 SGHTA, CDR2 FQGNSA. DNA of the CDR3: TGTGCCAGCAGCCCGAGAGGGGTCTCTGAGGCCAACGTCCTGACTTTC. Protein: CASSPRGVSEANVLTF.

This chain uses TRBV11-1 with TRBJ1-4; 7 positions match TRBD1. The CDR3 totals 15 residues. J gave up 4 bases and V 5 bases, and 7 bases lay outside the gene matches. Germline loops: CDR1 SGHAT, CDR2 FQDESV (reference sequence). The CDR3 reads CASSESGGYNEKLFF. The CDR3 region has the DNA TGTGCCAGCAGCGAATCAGGGGGTTATAATGAAAAACTGTTTTTT. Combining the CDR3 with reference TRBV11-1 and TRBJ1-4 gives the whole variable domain EAEVAQSPRYKITEKSQAVAFWCDPISGHATLYWYRQILGQGPELLVQFQDESVVDDSQLPKDRFSAERLKGVDSTLKIQPAELGDSAMYLCASSESGGYNEKLFFGSGTQLSVL.

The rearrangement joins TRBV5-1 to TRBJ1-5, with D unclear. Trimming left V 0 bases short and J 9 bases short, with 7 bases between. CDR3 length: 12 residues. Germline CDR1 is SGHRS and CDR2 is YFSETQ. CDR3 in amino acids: CASSLDGWPQHF. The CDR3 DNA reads TGCGCCAGCAGCTTGGATGGGTGGCCCCAGCATTTT. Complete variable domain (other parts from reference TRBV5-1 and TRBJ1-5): KAGVTQTPRYLIKTRGQQVTLSCSPISGHRSVSWYQQTPGQGLQFLFEYFSETQRNKGNFPGRFSGRQFSNSRSEMNVSTLELGDSALYLCASSLDGWPQHFGDGTRLSIL.

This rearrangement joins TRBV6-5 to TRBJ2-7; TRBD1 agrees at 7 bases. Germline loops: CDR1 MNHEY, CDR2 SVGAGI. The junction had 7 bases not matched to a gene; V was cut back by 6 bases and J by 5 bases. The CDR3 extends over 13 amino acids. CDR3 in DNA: TGTGCCAGCAGGGAGACAGGGATCAACGAGCAGTACTTC. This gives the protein CASRETGINEQYF.

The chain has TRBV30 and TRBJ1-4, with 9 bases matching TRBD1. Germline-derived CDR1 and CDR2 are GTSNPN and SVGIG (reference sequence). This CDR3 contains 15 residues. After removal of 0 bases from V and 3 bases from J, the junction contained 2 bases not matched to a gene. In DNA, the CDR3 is TGTGCCTGGAGTGTGGGGACAGGGCCTAATGAAAAACTGTTTTTT. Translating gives CAWSVGTGPNEKLFF.

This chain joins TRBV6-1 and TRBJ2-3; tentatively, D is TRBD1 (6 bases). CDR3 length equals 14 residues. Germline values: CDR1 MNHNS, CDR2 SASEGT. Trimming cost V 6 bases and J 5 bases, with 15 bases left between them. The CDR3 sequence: CASSRQVRIDTQYF. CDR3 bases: TGTGCCAGCAGCAGACAGGTGAGGATAGATACGCAGTATTTT.

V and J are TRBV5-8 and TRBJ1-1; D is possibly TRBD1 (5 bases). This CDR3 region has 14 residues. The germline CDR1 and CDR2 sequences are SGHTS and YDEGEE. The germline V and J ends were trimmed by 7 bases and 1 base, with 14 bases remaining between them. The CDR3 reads CASEPGRPNTEAFF. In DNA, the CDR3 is TGTGCCAGCGAACCGGGACGTCCGAACACTGAAGCTTTCTTT.

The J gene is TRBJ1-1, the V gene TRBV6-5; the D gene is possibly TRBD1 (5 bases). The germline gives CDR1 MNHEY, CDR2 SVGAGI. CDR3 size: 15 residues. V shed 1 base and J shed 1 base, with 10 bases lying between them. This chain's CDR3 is CASSYYEGSNTEAFF. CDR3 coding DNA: TGTGCCAGCAGTTACTATGAGGGGTCGAACACTGAAGCTTTCTTT.

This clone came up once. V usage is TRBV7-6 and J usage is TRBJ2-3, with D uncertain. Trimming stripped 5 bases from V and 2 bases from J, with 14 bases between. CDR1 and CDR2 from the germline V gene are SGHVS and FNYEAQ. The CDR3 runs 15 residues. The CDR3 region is CASSPLTKFTDTQYF. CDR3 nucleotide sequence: TGTGCCAGCAGCCCGTTAACGAAATTCACAGATACGCAGTATTTT.

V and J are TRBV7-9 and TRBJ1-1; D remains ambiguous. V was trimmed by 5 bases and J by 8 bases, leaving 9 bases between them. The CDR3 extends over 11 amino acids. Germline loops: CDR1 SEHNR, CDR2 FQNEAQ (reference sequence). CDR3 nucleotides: TGTGCCAGCAGCCAAAATGAAGAAGCTTTCTTT. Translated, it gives CASSQNEEAFF. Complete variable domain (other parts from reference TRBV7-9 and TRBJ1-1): DTGVSQNPRHKITKRGQNVTFRCDPISEHNRLYWYRQTLGQGPEFLTYFQNEAQLEKSRLLSDRFSAERPKGSFSTLEIQRTEQGDSAMYLCASSQNEEAFFGQGTRLTVV.

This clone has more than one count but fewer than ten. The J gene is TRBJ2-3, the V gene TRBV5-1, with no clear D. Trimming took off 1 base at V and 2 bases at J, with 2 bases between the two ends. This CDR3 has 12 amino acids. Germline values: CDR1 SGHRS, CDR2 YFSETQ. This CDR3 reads CASSLPTDTQYF. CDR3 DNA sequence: TGCGCCAGCAGCTTGCCCACAGATACGCAGTATTTT.

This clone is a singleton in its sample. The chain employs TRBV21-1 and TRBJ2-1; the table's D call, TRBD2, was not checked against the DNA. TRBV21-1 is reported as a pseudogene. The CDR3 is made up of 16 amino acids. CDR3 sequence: CASSKAGTSGTDEQFF. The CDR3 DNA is TGTGCCAGCAGCAAAGCAGGGACTAGCGGGACCGATGAGCAGTTCTTC.

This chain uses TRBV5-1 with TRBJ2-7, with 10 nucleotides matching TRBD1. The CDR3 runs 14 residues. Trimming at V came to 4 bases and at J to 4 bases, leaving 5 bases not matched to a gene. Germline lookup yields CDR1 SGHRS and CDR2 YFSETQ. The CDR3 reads CASSRDRGSYEQYF. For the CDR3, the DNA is TGCGCCAGCAGCCGGGACAGGGGAAGTTACGAGCAGTACTTC.

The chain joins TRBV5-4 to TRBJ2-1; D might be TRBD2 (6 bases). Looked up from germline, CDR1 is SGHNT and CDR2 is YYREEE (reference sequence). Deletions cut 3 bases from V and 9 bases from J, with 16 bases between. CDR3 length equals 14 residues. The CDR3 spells CASSWGGMEVEQFF. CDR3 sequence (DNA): TGTGCCAGCAGCTGGGGCGGGATGGAGGTTGAGCAGTTCTTC.

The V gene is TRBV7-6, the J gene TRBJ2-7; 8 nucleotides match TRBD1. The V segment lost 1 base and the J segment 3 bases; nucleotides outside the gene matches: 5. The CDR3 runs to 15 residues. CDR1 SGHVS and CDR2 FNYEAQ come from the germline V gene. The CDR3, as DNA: TGTGCCAGCAGCTTAGGGGCAGGGGGCATCTACGAGCAGTACTTC. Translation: CASSLGAGGIYEQYF. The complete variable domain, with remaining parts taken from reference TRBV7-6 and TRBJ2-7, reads GAGVSQSPRYKVTKRGQDVALRCDPISGHVSLYWYRQALGQGPEFLTYFNYEAQQDKSGLPNDRFSAERPEGSISTLTIQRTEQRDSAMYRCASSLGAGGIYEQYFGPGTRLTVT.